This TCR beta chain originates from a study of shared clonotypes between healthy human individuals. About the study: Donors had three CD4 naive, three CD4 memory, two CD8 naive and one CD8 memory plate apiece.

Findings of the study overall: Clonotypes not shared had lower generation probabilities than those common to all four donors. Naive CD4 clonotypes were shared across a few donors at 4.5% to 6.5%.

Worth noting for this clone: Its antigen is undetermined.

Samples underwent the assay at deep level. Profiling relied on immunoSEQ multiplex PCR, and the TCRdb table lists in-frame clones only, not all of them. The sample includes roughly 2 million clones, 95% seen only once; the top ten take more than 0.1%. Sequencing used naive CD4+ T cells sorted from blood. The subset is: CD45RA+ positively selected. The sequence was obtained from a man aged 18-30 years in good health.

As DNA, the CDR3 is TGCGCCAGCAGCCGACTAGTCACCGGGGAGCTGTTTTTT. The encoded protein is CASSRLVTGELFF. This sequence joins TRBV10-1 and TRBJ2-2, with D maybe TRBD2 (6 bases). The CDR3 runs to 13 residues. Germline CDR1 reads WNHNN; CDR2 reads SYGVQD (reference sequence). V was trimmed by 6 bases and J by 4 bases, leaving 9 bases between them.